This entry describes one T cell receptor (beta chain). The antigen is not known. The sample originates from a study of cytomegalovirus exposure and HLA in healthy donors. The PCR was carried out with 60 Vbeta primers and 13 Jbeta primers. Sequencing was performed with immunoSEQ multiplex PCR; in TCRdb, only in-frame clones are kept and a portion is missing. The sample consists of some 85,000 clones, under 80% of them appearing once. The germline CDR1 and CDR2 sequences are GTSNPN and SVGIG (reference sequence). The V segment lost 4 bases and the J segment 6 bases; nucleotides outside the gene matches: 10. The CDR3 totals 14 residues. The study, taken as a whole, reports: Researchers counted 180 or so TCR beta chains as cytomegalovirus-associated. On later analysis, the bulk of CMV-associated TCR beta chains appeared to be HLA-restricted. Across HLA loci, a later analysis found differing TCR association rates, with DRB1 most and HLA-C fewest. HLA allele associations emerged for 15,000 to 20,000 TCR beta sequences in a later analysis, at 0.05 false discovery rate.

The sequenced sample consisted of PBMCs. This TCR derives from a male donor in good health and CMV-seronegative. The gene calls are TRBV30 and TRBJ1-2; the match to TRBD1 covers 8 bases. Here the CDR3 DNA reads TGTGCCTGGATTCGCCCGGACAGGGTTGATGGCTACACCTTC. It codes for CAWIRPDRVDGYTF.